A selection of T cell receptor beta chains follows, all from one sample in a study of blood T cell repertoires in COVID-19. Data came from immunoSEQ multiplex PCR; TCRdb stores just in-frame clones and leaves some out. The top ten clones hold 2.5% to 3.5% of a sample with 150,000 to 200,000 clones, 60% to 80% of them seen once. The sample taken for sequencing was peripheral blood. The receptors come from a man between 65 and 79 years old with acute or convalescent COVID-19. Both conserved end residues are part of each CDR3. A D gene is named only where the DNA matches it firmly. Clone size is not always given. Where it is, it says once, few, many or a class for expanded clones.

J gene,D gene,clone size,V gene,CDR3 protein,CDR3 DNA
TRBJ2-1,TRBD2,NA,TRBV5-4,CASSLGATSGYNEQFF,TGTGCCAGCAGCTTGGGAGCGACTAGCGGCTACAATGAGCAGTTCTTC
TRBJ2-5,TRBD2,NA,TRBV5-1,CASSLGGLAGYEETQYF,TGCGCCAGCAGCTTGGGTGGACTAGCGGGGTATGAAGAGACCCAGTACTTC
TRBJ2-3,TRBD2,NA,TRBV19,CASSPYVGRELTDTQYF,TGTGCCAGTAGTCCCTATGTGGGGCGGGAGTTGACGGATACGCAGTATTTT
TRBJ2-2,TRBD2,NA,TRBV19,CASTIMRTSKIGELFF,TGTGCCAGTACGATTATGCGGACTAGTAAAATCGGGGAGCTGTTTTTT
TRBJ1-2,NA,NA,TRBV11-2,CASSLSPGHYGYTF,TGTGCCAGCAGCTTATCTCCAGGGCACTATGGCTACACCTTC
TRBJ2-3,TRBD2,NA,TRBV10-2,CASSEVASGGFTDTQYF,TGCGCCAGCAGTGAGGTGGCTAGCGGGGGGTTCACAGATACGCAGTATTTT
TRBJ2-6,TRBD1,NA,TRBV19,CASSGVGTGPSGANVLTF,TGTGCCAGTAGTGGGGTGGGGACAGGGCCCTCTGGGGCCAACGTCCTGACTTTC
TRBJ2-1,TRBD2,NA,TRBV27,CASSPDPRRLAGYSNEQFF,TGTGCCAGCAGTCCGGACCCTCGACGACTAGCGGGATATTCCAATGAGCAGTTCTTC
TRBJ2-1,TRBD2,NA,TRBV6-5,CASSYNSGGGNEQFF,TGTGCCAGCAGTTATAATAGCGGGGGGGGCAATGAGCAGTTCTTC
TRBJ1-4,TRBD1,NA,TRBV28,CASTTDRDTTNEKLFF,TGTGCCAGCACCACGGACAGGGATACAACTAATGAAAAACTGTTTTTT
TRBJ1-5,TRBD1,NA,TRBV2,CASSELGQGAVQPQHF,TGTGCCAGCAGTGAACTGGGACAGGGGGCAGTTCAGCCCCAGCATTTT
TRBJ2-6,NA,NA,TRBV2,CASSGREVPSGSGANVLTF,TGTGCCAGCAGTGGGAGGGAGGTCCCTAGTGGGTCTGGGGCCAACGTCCTGACTTTC
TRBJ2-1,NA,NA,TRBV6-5,CASSTVGRYEQFF,TGTGCCAGCAGTACGGTGGGGCGCTATGAGCAGTTCTTC
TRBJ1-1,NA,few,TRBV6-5,CASRNSVNTEAFF,TGTGCCAGCAGAAACAGTGTGAACACTGAAGCTTTCTTT
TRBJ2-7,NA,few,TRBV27,CASSFSAAPLSYEQYF,TGTGCCAGCAGTTTTTCGGCGGCCCCCCTTTCCTACGAGCAGTACTTC
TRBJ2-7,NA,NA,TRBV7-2,CASSLAGVSIEQYF,TGTGCCAGCAGCTTAGCCGGGGTGAGCATCGAGCAGTACTTC
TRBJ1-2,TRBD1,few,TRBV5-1,CASSLLGQGAHGYTF,TGCGCCAGCAGCTTGTTGGGACAGGGGGCGCATGGCTACACCTTC
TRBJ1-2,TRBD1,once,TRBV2,CATQGVDYGYTF,TGTGCCACCCAGGGGGTGGACTATGGCTACACCTTC
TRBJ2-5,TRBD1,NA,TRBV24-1,CATSDQGQGITQYF,TGTGCCACCAGTGACCAGGGACAGGGTATCACCCAGTACTTC
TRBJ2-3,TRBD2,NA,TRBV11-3,CASSLGTSGNTDTQYF,TGTGCCAGCAGCTTAGGGACTAGCGGGAACACAGATACGCAGTATTTT
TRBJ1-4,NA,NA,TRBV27,CASSRSGTNEKLFF,TGTGCCAGCAGTAGATCGGGGACTAATGAAAAACTGTTTTTT
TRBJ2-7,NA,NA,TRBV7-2,CASSLGEPYEQYF,TGTGCCAGCAGCTTAGGGGAGCCCTACGAGCAGTACTTC
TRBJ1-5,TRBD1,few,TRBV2,CASSEPGGAGNQPQHF,TGTGCCAGCAGTGAACCAGGGGGCGCGGGCAATCAGCCCCAGCATTTT
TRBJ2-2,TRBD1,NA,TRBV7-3,CASSQGQGTGELFF,TGTGCCAGCAGCCAGGGACAGGGGACCGGGGAGCTGTTTTTT
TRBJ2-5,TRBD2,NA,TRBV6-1,CASSGGSTLGLTQETQYF,TGTGCCAGCAGTGGGGGCAGTACCTTGGGACTAACCCAAGAGACCCAGTACTTC
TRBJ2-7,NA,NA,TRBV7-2,CASSLIPRSSYEQYF,TGTGCCAGCAGCTTAATACCTAGGAGCTCCTACGAGCAGTACTTC
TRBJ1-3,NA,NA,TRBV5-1,CASSPRGSGNTIYF,TGCGCCAGCAGCCCCCGGGGTTCTGGAAACACCATATATTTT
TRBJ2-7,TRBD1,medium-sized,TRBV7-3,CASSLMQGAEEQYF,TGTGCCAGCAGCTTAATGCAGGGGGCTGAAGAGCAGTACTTC
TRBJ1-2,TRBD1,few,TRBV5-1,CASSPQGQSVYTF,TGCGCCAGCAGTCCTCAGGGACAGTCTGTCTACACCTTC
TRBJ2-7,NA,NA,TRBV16,CASSQSGGEQYF,TGTGCCAGCAGCCAATCGGGGGGCGAGCAGTACTTC
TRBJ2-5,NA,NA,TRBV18,CASSQVGGETQYF,TGTGCCAGCTCACAAGTTGGAGGTGAGACCCAGTACTTC
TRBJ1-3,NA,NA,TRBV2,CASSDSGPGNTIYF,TGTGCCAGCAGTGATTCAGGGCCTGGAAACACCATATATTTT
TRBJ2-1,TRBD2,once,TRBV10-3,CAIRGLAGEYNEQFF,TGTGCCATCAGGGGACTAGCGGGAGAGTACAATGAGCAGTTCTTC
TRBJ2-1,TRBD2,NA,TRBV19,CASKGTSGRAYNEQFF,TGTGCCAGTAAGGGGACTAGCGGGAGGGCCTACAATGAGCAGTTCTTC
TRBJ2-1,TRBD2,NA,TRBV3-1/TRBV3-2,CASRRTSGGTYNEQFF,TGTGCCAGCAGGCGGACTAGCGGGGGGACCTACAATGAGCAGTTCTTC
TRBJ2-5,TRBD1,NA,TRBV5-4,CASSPRQGSGETQYF,TGTGCCAGCAGCCCCCGACAGGGTTCGGGGGAGACCCAGTACTTC
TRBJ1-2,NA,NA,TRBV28,CASAPRLTGMGLF,TGTGCCAGCGCACCACGACTGACAGGAATGGGCCTCTTC
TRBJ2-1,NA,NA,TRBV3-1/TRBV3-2,CASSQMAGAQFF,TGTGCCAGCAGCCAAATGGCGGGGGCACAGTTCTTC
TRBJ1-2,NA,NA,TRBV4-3,CASSQDYPLNYGYTF,TGCGCCAGCAGCCAAGATTACCCCCTAAACTATGGCTACACCTTC
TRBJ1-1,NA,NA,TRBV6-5,CASSPGDNTEAFF,TGTGCCAGCAGTCCAGGGGACAACACTGAAGCTTTCTTT
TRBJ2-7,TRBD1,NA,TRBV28,CASSFTRGTGGGYEQYF,TGTGCCAGCAGTTTTACCCGGGGGACAGGGGGCGGGTACGAGCAGTACTTC
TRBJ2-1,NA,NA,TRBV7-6,CASSLDSQTRTNEQFF,TGTGCCAGCAGCTTAGATTCCCAGACTAGAACTAATGAGCAGTTCTTC